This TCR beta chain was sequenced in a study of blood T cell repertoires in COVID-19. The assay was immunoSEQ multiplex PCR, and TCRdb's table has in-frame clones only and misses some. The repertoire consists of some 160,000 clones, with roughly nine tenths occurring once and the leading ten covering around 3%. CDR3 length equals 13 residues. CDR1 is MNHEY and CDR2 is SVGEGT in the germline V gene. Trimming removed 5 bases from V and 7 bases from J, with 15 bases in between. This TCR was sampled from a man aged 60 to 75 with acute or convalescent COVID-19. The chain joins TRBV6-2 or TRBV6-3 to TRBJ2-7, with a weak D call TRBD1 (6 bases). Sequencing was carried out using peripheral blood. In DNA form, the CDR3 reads TGTGCCAGCAGTCCGCAACCCGACAGGGAGCAGTACTTC. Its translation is CASSPQPDREQYF.